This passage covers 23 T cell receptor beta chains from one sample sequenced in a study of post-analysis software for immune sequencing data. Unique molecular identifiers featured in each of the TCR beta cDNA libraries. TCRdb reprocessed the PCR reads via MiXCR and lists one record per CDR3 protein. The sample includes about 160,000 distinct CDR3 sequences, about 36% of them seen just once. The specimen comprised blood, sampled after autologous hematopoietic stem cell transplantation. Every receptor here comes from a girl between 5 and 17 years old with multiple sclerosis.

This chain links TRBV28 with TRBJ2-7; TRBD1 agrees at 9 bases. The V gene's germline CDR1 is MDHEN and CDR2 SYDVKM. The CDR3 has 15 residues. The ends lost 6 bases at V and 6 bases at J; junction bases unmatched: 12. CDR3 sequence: CASRAGTGTRSEQYF. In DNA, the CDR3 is TGTGCCAGCAGGGCGGGGACAGGGACAAGATCCGAGCAGTACTTC.

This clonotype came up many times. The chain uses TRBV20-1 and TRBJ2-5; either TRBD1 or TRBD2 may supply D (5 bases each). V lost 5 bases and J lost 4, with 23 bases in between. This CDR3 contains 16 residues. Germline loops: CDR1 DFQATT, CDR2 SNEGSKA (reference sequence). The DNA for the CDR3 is TGCAGTGCTTTTTCCCCGTTCGAGGGGAAGGTAGAGACCCAGTACTTC. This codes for CSAFSPFEGKVETQYF.

The CDR3 spells CASSWGLADHEQYF. CDR3 coding DNA: TGTGCCAGCAGTTGGGGACTAGCGGACCACGAGCAGTACTTC. This rearrangement joins TRBV7-9 to TRBJ2-7; 11 bases are a match to TRBD2. Germline CDR1 reads SEHNR; CDR2 reads FQNEAQ (reference sequence). After removal of 6 bases from V and 5 bases from J, the junction contained 6 bases not matched to a gene. The CDR3 length is 14 residues.

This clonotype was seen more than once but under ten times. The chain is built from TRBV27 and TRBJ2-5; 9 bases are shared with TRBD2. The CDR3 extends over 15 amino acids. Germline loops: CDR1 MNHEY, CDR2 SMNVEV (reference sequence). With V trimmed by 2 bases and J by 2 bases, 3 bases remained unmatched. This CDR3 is CASSLNLAGQETQYF. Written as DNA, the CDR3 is TGTGCCAGCAGTTTAAATCTAGCGGGACAAGAGACCCAGTACTTC.

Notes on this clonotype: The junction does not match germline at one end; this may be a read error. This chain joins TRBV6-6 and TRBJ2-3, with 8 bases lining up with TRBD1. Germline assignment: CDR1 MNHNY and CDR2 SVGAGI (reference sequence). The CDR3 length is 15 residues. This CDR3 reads CVSSYPDRATDTQYF. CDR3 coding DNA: TGTGTCAGCAGTTACCCGGACAGGGCAACAGATACGCAGTATTTT.

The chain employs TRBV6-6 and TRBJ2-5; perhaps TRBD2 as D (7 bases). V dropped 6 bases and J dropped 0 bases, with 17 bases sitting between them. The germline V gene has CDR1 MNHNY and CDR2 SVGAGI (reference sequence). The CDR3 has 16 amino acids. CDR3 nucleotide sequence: TGTGCCAGCAGCTCAGTAGGGGGGGCGTACCAAGAGACCCAGTACTTC. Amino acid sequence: CASSSVGGAYQETQYF.

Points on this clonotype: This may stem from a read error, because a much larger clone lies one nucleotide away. Written as DNA, the CDR3 is TGTGCCAGCAGCTTTGCAATCACAGATACGCGGTATTTT. The encoded protein is CASSFAITDTRYF. The chain couples TRBV7-8 to TRBJ2-3; no definite D call. The CDR3 runs to 13 residues. Germline CDR1 SGHVS, CDR2 FQNEAQ.

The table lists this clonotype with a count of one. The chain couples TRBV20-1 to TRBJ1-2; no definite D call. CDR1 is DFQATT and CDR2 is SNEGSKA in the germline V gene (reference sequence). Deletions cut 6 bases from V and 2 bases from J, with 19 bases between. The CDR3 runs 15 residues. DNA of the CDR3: TGCAGTGCAAAGAGGACTGGAACTCCAAACTATGGCTACACCTTC. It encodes CSAKRTGTPNYGYTF.

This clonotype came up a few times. The CDR3 region has the DNA TGCAGTGCTAGAGGGGACGGGGCTCCAGCCTACGAGCAGTACTTC. It translates to CSARGDGAPAYEQYF. The chain joins TRBV20-1 to TRBJ2-7; either TRBD1 or TRBD2 may fit D (5 bases each). V was pared by 1 base and J by 2 bases, with 15 bases between. This CDR3 has 15 residues. Per germline, CDR1 DFQATT and CDR2 SNEGSKA (reference sequence).

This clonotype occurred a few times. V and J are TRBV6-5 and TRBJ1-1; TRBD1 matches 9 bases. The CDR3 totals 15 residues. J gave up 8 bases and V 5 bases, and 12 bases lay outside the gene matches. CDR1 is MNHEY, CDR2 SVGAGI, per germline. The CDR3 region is CASSQGQGGVMEAFF. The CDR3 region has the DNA TGTGCCAGCAGTCAGGGACAGGGCGGCGTAATGGAAGCTTTCTTT.

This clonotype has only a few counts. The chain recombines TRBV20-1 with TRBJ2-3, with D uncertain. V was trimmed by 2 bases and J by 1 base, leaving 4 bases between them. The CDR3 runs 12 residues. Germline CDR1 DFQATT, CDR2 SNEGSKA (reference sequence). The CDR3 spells CSARTGTDTQYF. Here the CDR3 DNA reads TGCAGTGCTAGAACTGGCACAGATACGCAGTATTTT.

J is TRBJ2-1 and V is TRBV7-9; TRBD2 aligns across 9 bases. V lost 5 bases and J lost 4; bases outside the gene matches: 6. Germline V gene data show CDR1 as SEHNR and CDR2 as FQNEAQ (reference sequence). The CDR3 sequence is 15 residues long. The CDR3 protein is CASSPRTSAYNEQFF. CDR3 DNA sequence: TGTGCCAGCAGCCCAAGGACTAGCGCTTACAATGAGCAGTTCTTC.

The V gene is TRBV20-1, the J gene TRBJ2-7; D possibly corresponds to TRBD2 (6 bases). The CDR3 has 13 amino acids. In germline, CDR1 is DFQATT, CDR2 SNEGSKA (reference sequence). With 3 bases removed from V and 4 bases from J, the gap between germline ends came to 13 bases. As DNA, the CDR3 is TGCAGTGCTAGCGGGAGTAGTAGTTACGAGCAGTACTTC. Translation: CSASGSSSYEQYF.

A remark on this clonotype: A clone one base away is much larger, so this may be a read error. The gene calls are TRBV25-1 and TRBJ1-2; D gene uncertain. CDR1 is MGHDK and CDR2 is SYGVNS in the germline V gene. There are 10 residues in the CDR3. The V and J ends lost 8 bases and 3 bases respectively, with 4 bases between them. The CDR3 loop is CASSHYGYTF. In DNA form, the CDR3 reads TGTGCCAGCTCCCACTATGGCTACACCTTC.

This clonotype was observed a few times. CDR3 region: CASSRLSSGNTIYF. CDR3 DNA: TGTGCCAGCAGTAGGCTTAGCTCTGGAAACACCATATATTTT. The rearrangement links TRBV6-1 to TRBJ1-3; D is uncertain. V lost 5 bases, J lost 0 bases, and 8 bases lay in between. Germline values: CDR1 MNHNS, CDR2 SASEGT. CDR3 length: 14 amino acids.

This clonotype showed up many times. CDR3 loop: CSARLLTGAMETQYF. The CDR3, as DNA: TGCAGTGCTAGACTCCTGACAGGGGCGATGGAGACCCAGTACTTC. The J gene is TRBJ2-5, the V gene TRBV20-1, with 8 bases identical to TRBD1. In germline, CDR1 is DFQATT, CDR2 SNEGSKA (reference sequence). The CDR3 is 15 residues long. V shed 2 bases and J 5 bases; nucleotides not matched to a gene: 10.

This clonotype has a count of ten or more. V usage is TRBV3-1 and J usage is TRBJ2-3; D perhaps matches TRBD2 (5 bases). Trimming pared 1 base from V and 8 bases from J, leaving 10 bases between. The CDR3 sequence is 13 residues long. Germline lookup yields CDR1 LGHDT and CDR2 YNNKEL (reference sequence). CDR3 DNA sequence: TGTGCCAGCAGCCAAGCTCGAGGAGGTACGCAGTATTTT. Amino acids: CASSQARGGTQYF.

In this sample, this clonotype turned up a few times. This chain's CDR3 is CASSPLKRRGQETQYF. CDR3 nucleotide sequence: TGTGCCAGCAGTCCTTTAAAAAGGAGGGGCCAGGAGACCCAGTACTTC. This chain uses TRBV28 with TRBJ2-5; tentative D call: TRBD2 (6 bases). Germline V gene sequence: CDR1 MDHEN, CDR2 SYDVKM. The CDR3 runs 16 residues. Trimming took 5 bases from V and 5 from J, leaving 21 bases between them.

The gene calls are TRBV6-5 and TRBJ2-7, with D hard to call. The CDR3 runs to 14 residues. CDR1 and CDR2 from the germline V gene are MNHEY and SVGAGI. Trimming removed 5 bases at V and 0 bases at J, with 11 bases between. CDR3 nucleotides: TGTGCCAGCAGTCAGACAAGCAGCTCCTACGAGCAGTACTTC. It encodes CASSQTSSSYEQYF.

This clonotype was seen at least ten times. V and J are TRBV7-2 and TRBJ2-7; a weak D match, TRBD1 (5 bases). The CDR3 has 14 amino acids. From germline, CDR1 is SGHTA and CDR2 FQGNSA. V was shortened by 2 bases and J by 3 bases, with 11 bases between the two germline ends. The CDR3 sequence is CASSLSPRGYEQYF. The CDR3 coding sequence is TGTGCCAGCAGCTTAAGCCCTAGGGGCTACGAGCAGTACTTC. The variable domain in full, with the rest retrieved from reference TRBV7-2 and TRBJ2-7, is GAGVSQSPSNKVTEKGKDVELRCDPISGHTALYWYRQSLGQGLEFLIYFQGNSAPDKSGLPSDRFSAERTGGSVSTLTIQRTQQEDSAVYLCASSLSPRGYEQYFGPGTRLTVT.

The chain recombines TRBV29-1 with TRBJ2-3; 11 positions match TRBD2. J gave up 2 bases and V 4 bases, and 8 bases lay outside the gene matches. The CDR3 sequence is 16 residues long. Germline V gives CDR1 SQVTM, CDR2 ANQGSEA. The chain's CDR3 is CSVALTSGAPTDTQYF. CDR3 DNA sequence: TGCAGCGTTGCCCTGACTAGCGGGGCCCCCACAGATACGCAGTATTTT.

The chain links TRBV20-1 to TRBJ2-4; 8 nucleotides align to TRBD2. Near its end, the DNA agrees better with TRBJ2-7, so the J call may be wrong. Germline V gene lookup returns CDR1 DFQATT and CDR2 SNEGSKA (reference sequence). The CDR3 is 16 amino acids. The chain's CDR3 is CSAQMSRSGSSYEQYF. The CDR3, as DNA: TGCAGTGCCCAGATGAGCCGAAGCGGGAGTTCCTACGAGCAGTACTTC.

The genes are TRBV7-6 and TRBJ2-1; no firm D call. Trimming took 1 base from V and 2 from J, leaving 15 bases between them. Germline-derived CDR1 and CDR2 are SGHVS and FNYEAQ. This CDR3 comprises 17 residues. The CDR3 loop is CASSLDASANPYNEQFF. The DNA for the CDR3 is TGTGCCAGCAGCTTAGATGCTAGTGCTAACCCCTACAATGAGCAGTTCTTC.